This entry lists 18 T cell receptor beta chains sequenced from one sample in a study of T-cell memory formation after mild COVID-19. TCRdb reprocessed the 5' RACE reads with MiXCR, giving one entry per CDR3 protein. The sample yields around 150,000 distinct CDR3 sequences, 31% seen once. Sequenced input: PBMCs or a T cell subset sorted from them (not recorded which). Every receptor here comes from an adult woman who had mild COVID-19 (a few samples of this study predate the infection). Cell type and time point are not known.

The chain joins TRBV25-1 to TRBJ1-2; D uncertain. The V gene's germline CDR1 is MGHDK and CDR2 SYGVNS. V lost 6 bases and J lost 8, with 19 bases in between. The CDR3 contains 14 residues. The CDR3 reads CASRGPGTQGGYTF. DNA of the CDR3: TGTGCCAGCAGAGGACCGGGAACCCAAGGGGGCTACACCTTC.

V gene TRBV9 combines with J gene TRBJ1-1; no clear D gene. CDR3 length: 14 amino acids. Trimming cost V 3 bases and J 2 bases, with 11 bases left between them. The V gene's germline CDR1 is SGDLS and CDR2 YYNGEE. CDR3 DNA sequence: TGTGCCAGCAGCGCAAGGACGGGTAACACTGAAGCTTTCTTT. Translating it yields CASSARTGNTEAFF.

This clonotype was seen more than once but under ten times. The J gene is TRBJ1-5, the V gene TRBV5-1; D call uncertain. In germline, CDR1 is SGHRS, CDR2 YFSETQ. Between the trimmed V and J ends, which lost 1 base and 7 bases, there was a span of 9 bases. The CDR3 has 13 residues. The CDR3 DNA sequence: TGCGCCAGCAGCTTGAGTGTGGAACAGCCCCAGCATTTT. Amino acids: CASSLSVEQPQHF.

A few counts support this clonotype. The V call is TRBV4-1, the J call TRBJ2-2, with a weak D call TRBD2 (5 bases). CDR3 size: 15 residues. The V gene's germline CDR1 is MGHRA and CDR2 YSYEKL. V was clipped by 3 bases and J by 0 bases, with 8 bases between them. The CDR3 sequence is CASSQGSPNTGELFF. CDR3 coding DNA: TGCGCCAGCAGCCAGGGGAGTCCGAACACCGGGGAGCTGTTTTTT.

The gene calls are TRBV7-3 and TRBJ2-3; tentatively, D is TRBD2 (5 bases). Trimming pared 2 bases from V and 3 bases from J, leaving 12 bases between. The CDR3 runs 15 residues. Germline V CDR1 and CDR2: SGHTA, FQGTGA. CDR3 sequence: CASSLDVTGTDTQYF. CDR3 in DNA: TGTGCCAGCAGCTTAGATGTGACGGGGACAGATACGCAGTATTTT.

The chain has TRBV19 and TRBJ2-5; unclear D gene. This CDR3 region has 11 residues. The ends were cut back, 10 bases at V and 9 bases at J, with 15 bases in the middle. Germline V gives CDR1 LNHDA, CDR2 SQIVND (reference sequence). The CDR3 bases are TGTGCCACCGACTTCGGAAGGGCCCAGTACTTC. Encoded protein: CATDFGRAQYF.

V gene TRBV2 combines with J gene TRBJ2-7; a possible D gene is TRBD1 (6 bases). V shed 4 bases and J shed 2 bases, with 15 bases lying between them. Looked up from germline, CDR1 is SNHLY and CDR2 is FYNNEI. CDR3 length: 15 residues. CDR3: CASSGENRETYEQYF. The CDR3 DNA reads TGTGCCAGCAGTGGAGAGAACAGGGAGACCTACGAGCAGTACTTC.

This clonotype was found a few times. J is TRBJ2-7 and V is TRBV9; tentative D call: TRBD1 (5 bases). Trimming took 3 bases from V and 4 from J, leaving 11 bases between them. The CDR3 is made up of 13 amino acids. The germline CDR1 and CDR2 sequences are SGDLS and YYNGEE. The CDR3 loop reads CASSANSGYEQYF. The CDR3 DNA reads TGTGCCAGCAGCGCCAATTCAGGGTACGAGCAGTACTTC. The full variable domain, with the rest looked up from reference TRBV9 and TRBJ2-7, is DSGVTQTPKHLITATGQRVTLRCSPRSGDLSVYWYQQSLDQGLQFLIQYYNGEERAKGNILERFSAQQFPDLHSELNLSSLELGDSALYFCASSANSGYEQYFGPGTRLTVT.

This clonotype occurred a few times. The chain joins TRBV6-5 to TRBJ2-7; 7 bases agree with TRBD1. CDR1 is MNHEY and CDR2 is SVGAGI in the germline V gene. The CDR3 runs 17 residues. Trimming took 1 base from V and 0 from J; bases not matched to a gene: 9. The CDR3 coding sequence is TGTGCCAGCAGTTACTACTTTTCGGGACAGAGCTCCTACGAGCAGTACTTC. The encoded protein is CASSYYFSGQSSYEQYF.

The chain has TRBV12-3 or TRBV12-4 and TRBJ2-1; TRBD2 matches at 8 bases. The CDR3 extends over 11 amino acids. After removal of 5 bases from V and 14 bases from J, the junction contained 5 bases not matched to a gene. CDR3 DNA sequence: TGTGCCAGCAGTGGGAGCGGGGGCGAGTTCTTC. Translated, it gives CASSGSGGEFF.

In its sample, this clonotype was seen a few times. The J gene is TRBJ1-5, the V gene TRBV28; no firm D call. V was pared by 7 bases and J by 6 bases, with 13 bases between. There are 13 residues in the CDR3. CDR1 and CDR2 (germline): MDHEN, SYDVKM. In DNA, the CDR3 is TGTGCCAGCAAATTAACCATCGGTCAGCCCCAGCATTTT. Protein product: CASKLTIGQPQHF.

V gene TRBV7-2 combines with J gene TRBJ1-2; D is unresolved. Germline V CDR1 and CDR2: SGHTA, FQGNSA. Between the trimmed V and J ends, which lost 5 bases and 4 bases, there was a span of 11 bases. This CDR3 is built from 13 residues. Here the CDR3 DNA reads TGTGCCAGCAGCCCTAGGGATTTCTATGGCTACACCTTC. Protein: CASSPRDFYGYTF.

The J gene is TRBJ2-4, the V gene TRBV20-1; D unclear. Germline assignment: CDR1 DFQATT and CDR2 SNEGSKA (reference sequence). The germline V and J ends were trimmed by 0 bases and 0 bases, with 9 bases remaining between them. The CDR3 covers 15 residues. The CDR3 nucleotides are TGCAGTGCTAGAGAACAAGGGATAGCCAAAAACATTCAGTACTTC. Protein sequence: CSAREQGIAKNIQYF.

The V gene is TRBV19, the J gene TRBJ1-1; TRBD1 aligns across 7 bases. Germline CDR1 LNHDA, CDR2 SQIVND (reference sequence). This CDR3 spans 15 amino acids. The V gene end was trimmed by 3 bases and the J gene end by 2 bases; junction bases not matched to a gene: 6. CDR3: CASSIVGTENTEAFF. The CDR3 DNA reads as TGTGCCAGTAGTATTGTTGGGACAGAAAACACTGAAGCTTTCTTT.

This clonotype was detected only a few times. The chain links TRBV27 to TRBJ2-7, with D tentatively TRBD1 (5 bases). The CDR3 contains 13 residues. The V and J ends lost 2 bases and 3 bases respectively, with 8 bases between them. Germline loops: CDR1 MNHEY, CDR2 SMNVEV (reference sequence). The CDR3 DNA sequence: TGTGCCAGCAGTTTAAGGGGTGGCTACGAGCAGTACTTC. This gives the protein CASSLRGGYEQYF.

This sequence joins TRBV20-1 and TRBJ1-1; D is unresolved. There are 17 residues in the CDR3. The V end lost 1 base, the J end lost 6 bases, and 24 bases lay between the germline ends. The germline V gene encodes CDR1 DFQATT and CDR2 SNEGSKA (reference sequence). CDR3 DNA sequence: TGCAGTGCTAGAGTCGCTAGTCCAAAGGAAGTAAAGGCTGAAGCTTTCTTT. This codes for CSARVASPKEVKAEAFF.

V gene TRBV5-1 combines with J gene TRBJ2-1; D is possibly TRBD1 or TRBD2 (5 bases each). Germline assignment: CDR1 SGHRS and CDR2 YFSETQ. This CDR3 has 12 amino acids. V lost 0 bases and J lost 9, with 7 bases in between. This CDR3 is CASSLVGTEQFF. For the CDR3, the DNA is TGCGCCAGCAGCTTGGTTGGGACTGAGCAGTTCTTC.

The CDR3 region has the DNA TGTGCCACCAGCAAAGATGGGGCTACCGGGGAGCTGTTTTTT. Amino acids: CATSKDGATGELFF. This sequence joins TRBV15 and TRBJ2-2; D may be TRBD1 (5 bases). The germline V gene has CDR1 LNHNV and CDR2 YYDKDF (reference sequence). V lost 4 bases and J lost 5, with 11 bases in between. The CDR3 runs 14 residues. Using reference TRBV15 and TRBJ2-2 for the parts outside the CDR3, the full variable domain is DAMVIQNPRYQVTQFGKPVTLSCSQTLNHNVMYWYQQKSSQAPKLLFHYYDKDFNNEADTPDNFQSRRPNTSFCFLDIRSPGLGDTAMYLCATSKDGATGELFFGEGSRLTVL.